The sequence of this T cell receptor beta chain was determined in a study of T cells in tuberculosis. For the study at large: T cells were selected with CD1B tetramers loaded with glucose monomycolate. This South African cohort compared adolescents with or without latent tuberculosis against adults with active tuberculosis.

Each donor contributed 90,000 to 100,000 T cells on average, unsorted. Study observations and caveats: Smaller distances to GMM-specific TCRs suggested their expansion in active tuberculosis.

This clone was observed a handful of times. What it recognizes is unknown. Data came from immunoSEQ multiplex PCR; TCRdb stores just in-frame clones and leaves some out. The sample lists 30,000 to 45,000 clones, nearly 95% occurring once. In germline, CDR1 is SEHNR, CDR2 FQNEAQ (reference sequence). The CDR3 runs 13 residues. Trimming removed 5 bases from V and 9 bases from J, with 16 bases in between. The TCR comes from a donor aged 10-29 years with latent tuberculosis or without tuberculosis infection. V is TRBV7-9 and J is TRBJ1-1; D possibly corresponds to TRBD1 (6 bases). Input material: PBMCs. This chain's CDR3 is CASSDGARGKAFF. The CDR3 DNA is TGTGCCAGCAGCGACGGTGCCAGGGGAAAAGCTTTCTTT.